Below are 5 T cell receptor beta chains sequenced from a single sample in a study of blood T cells in healthy people across ages. The authors ran a second PCR of roughly 6 to 12 cycles using a sample-barcoded 5' primer and a J-beta primer mix. TCRdb re-called the 5' RACE reads through MiXCR, storing one row per CDR3 protein. The sample consists of hundreds of thousands of distinct CDR3 sequences, about 37% of them appearing once. Sequencing was done on a sample of blood. These TCRs come from a man aged 18 to 30 in good health.

V usage is TRBV12-3 or TRBV12-4 and J usage is TRBJ1-3; no definite D call. CDR3 size: 15 residues. The germline V and J ends were trimmed by 1 base and 5 bases, with 12 bases remaining between them. The CDR3 coding sequence is TGTGCCAGCAGTTTAGGGACGGTCGGGCGAAACACCATATATTTT. It translates to CASSLGTVGRNTIYF.

The V gene is TRBV7-6, the J gene TRBJ1-4; the D is unclear. V gave up 0 bases and J gave up 0 bases, with 8 bases separating them. The CDR3 has 16 residues. Germline-derived CDR1 and CDR2 are SGHVS and FNYEAQ. In DNA, the CDR3 is TGTGCCAGCAGCTTAGCGGCTCAGGCAACTAATGAAAAACTGTTTTTT. Its translation is CASSLAAQATNEKLFF.

The V gene is TRBV21-1, the J gene TRBJ1-1. TRBV21-1 is flagged as a pseudogene. This CDR3 has 17 amino acids. The CDR3 region has the DNA TGTGCCAGCAGCAAAGGTGAGGCGGACCATATGAACACTGAAGCTTTCTTT. Encoded protein: CASSKGEADHMNTEAFF.

This chain connects TRBV12-5 to TRBJ1-1; D remains ambiguous. V was clipped by 1 base and J by 0 bases, with 6 bases between them. The germline gives CDR1 LGHNT, CDR2 FRNRAP. This CDR3 region has 14 residues. The CDR3 here is CASGLDNVNTEAFF. The CDR3 coding sequence is TGTGCTAGTGGTTTGGACAACGTGAACACTGAAGCTTTCTTT.

The sample holds a few counts of this clonotype. The V gene is TRBV6-1, the J gene TRBJ2-5; D perhaps matches TRBD2 (7 bases). Looked up from germline, CDR1 is MNHNS and CDR2 is SASEGT. V lost 3 bases and J 4 bases, leaving 12 bases between the germline ends. This CDR3 has 14 residues. CDR3 DNA sequence: TGTGCCAGCAGTGAGGGGGGGGCCGCAGAGACCCAGTACTTC. It encodes CASSEGGAAETQYF.